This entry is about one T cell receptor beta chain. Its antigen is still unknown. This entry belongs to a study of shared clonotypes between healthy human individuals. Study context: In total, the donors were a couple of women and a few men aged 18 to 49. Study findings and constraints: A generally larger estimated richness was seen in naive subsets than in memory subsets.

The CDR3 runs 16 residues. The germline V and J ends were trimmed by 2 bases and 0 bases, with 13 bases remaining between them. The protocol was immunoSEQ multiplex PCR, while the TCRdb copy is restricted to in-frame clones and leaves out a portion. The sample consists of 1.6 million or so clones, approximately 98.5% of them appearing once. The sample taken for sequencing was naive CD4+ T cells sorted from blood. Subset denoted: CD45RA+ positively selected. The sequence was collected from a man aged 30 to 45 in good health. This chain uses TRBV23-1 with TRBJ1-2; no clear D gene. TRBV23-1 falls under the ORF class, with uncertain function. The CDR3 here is CASSQIRRETNYGYTF. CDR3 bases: TGCGCCAGCAGTCAAATTAGACGGGAGACTAACTATGGCTACACCTTC.